The present TCR beta chain was sequenced within a study of blood T cell repertoires in COVID-19 (TCRdb year 2020). A note on the overall study: Collaborator samples came from the United States, Italy and Spain and covered acute and convalescent phases of COVID-19. The prospective study material was composed of cDNA or gDNA derived from T cells, B-cell-depleted T cells, or PBMCs. Subjects who had been exposed to COVID-19, were actively infected with it, or had recovered from it provided the deeply sampled blood TCRbeta repertoires that made up the dataset. The repertoires were made available in a free public database intended to serve as a resource for research on the immune response to SARS-CoV-2. The samples were drawn from two sources: the first 160 participants of the ongoing ImmuneRACE study, and approximately 1,300 subjects contributed by 6 global collaborators. The sample metadata nearly always contained a de-identified subject ID, COVID-19 status, age in years and sex. Where available, HLA class I and class II types were obtained from metadata supplied by the sample provider rather than from assay-based typing. Overall results and qualifications from the work: Clinical and demographic metadata were provided uncurated, with the amount varying by source and participant.

The CDR3 starts with the cysteine, ends with the phenylalanine, and has 14 residues. Only the CDR3 DNA is retained, 42 bases long and in frame from the first base. For this chain, trimming is 2 bases at the V end and 1 base at the J end, and the number of junction bases without a gene match is 1. In the germline V gene, CDR1 corresponds to SGHTS and CDR2 to YDEGEE. Of note for this clone: The antigen this receptor binds is unknown. No much larger clone exists at a distance of one base, and base qualities are not known.

Participants in the prospective study were aged roughly 18 to 90 years, lived in under 30 United States geographic areas, and enrolled through a virtual design. To assign participants to cohorts, the prospective study relied on clinical history that participants themselves reported in a screening survey and a study questionnaire. Recovered participants in ImmuneRACE Cohort 3 were defined by two consecutive negative NP/OP PCR tests, clearance by a healthcare professional, or resolution of symptoms. In the prospective study, mobile phlebotomists collected whole blood, serum and a nasopharyngeal or oropharyngeal swab from each participant. Additional blood draws and questionnaires over an approximately two-month period could optionally be provided by prospective study participants. Blood samples from the prospective study were shipped frozen or at room temperature prior to DNA extraction. The immunoSEQ Assay, a bias-controlled multiplex PCR, was used to amplify TCRbeta CDR3 regions from genomic DNA. The paper's processing steps were these. The number of nucleated cells in each sample was estimated from the amplification of reference gene primers within the assay. To quantify the absolute abundance of each unique TCRbeta CDR3 rearrangement, sequence reads were collapsed and filtered. For each sample, productive Simpson clonality was calculated as the square root of Simpson's diversity index across productive rearrangements. This is the immuneACCESS table as TCRdb keeps it, with only in-frame sequences that have V and J called. A part of the clones is gone; compared with another copy, unresolved V genes explain less than half, and the rest is unexplained. D and trimming were read from the DNA, whereas the V and J calls and clone size are those reported in that table. Recorded for this sample are around 250,000 clones; approximately 85% of them occurred a single time. Jointly, the top ten make up around 1.8% of the sample.

This clonotype was sampled from a woman aged 50 to 60 who had recovered from COVID-19. Recombination joined TRBV5-8 with TRBJ1-1, with TRBD1 matching 8 junction bases. The sequencing sample was made of PBMCs or T cells enriched from blood (not recorded which). The CDR3 region has the sequence CASSFDRGNTEAFF. DNA sequence: TGTGCCAGCAGCTTTGACAGGGGGAACACTGAAGCTTTCTTT.